This T cell receptor beta chain came from a study of shared clonotypes between healthy human individuals. Naive CD45RA+ and memory CD45RA-negative subsets were split from CD4+ cells. TCRdb's table, derived via immunoSEQ multiplex PCR, lists solely in-frame clones and lacks some. Of about a million clones listed, roughly 77% are singletons. Germline-derived CDR1 and CDR2 are MDHEN and SYDVKM. J lost 2 bases, V lost 5 bases, and 6 bases had no gene match. The CDR3 consists of 15 residues. V is TRBV28 and J is TRBJ2-7; TRBD1 matches at 10 bases. The sample taken for sequencing was memory CD4+ T cells from PBMCs. Subset meaning: CD45RA-negative fraction. This sequence originates from a young man in good health. Some clones in this sample may be carry-over from other donors' samples. CDR3 in amino acids: CASSRQGASPYEQYF. CDR3 in DNA: TGTGCCAGCAGTCGACAGGGGGCCTCACCCTACGAGCAGTACTTC.